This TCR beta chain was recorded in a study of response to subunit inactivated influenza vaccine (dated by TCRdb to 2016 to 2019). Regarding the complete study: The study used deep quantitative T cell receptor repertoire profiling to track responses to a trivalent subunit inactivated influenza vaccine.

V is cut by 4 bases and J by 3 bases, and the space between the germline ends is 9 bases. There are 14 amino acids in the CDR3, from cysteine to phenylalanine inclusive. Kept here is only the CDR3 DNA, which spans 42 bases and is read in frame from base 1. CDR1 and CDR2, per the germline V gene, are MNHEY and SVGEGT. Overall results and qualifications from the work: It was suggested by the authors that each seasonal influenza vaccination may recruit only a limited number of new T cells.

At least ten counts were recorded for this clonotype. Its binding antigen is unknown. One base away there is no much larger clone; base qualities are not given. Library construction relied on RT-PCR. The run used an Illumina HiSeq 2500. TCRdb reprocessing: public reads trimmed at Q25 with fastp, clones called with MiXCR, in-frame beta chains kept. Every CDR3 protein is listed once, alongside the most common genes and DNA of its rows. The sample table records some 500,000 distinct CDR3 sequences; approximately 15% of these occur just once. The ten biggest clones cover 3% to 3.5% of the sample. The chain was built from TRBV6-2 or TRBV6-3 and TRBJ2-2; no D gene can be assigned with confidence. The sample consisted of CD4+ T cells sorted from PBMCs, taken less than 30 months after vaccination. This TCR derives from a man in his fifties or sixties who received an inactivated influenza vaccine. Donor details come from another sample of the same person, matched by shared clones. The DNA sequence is TGTGCCAGCAGTTTCGGGCCGTACACCGGGGAGCTGTTTTTT. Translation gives CASSFGPYTGELFF.